This T cell receptor beta chain was retrieved from a study of somatic mutations in cytotoxic T cells in rheumatoid arthritis. Overall study context: Flow-sorting brought some V beta antibody-stained T-cell populations to nearly 100% purity, V beta1+ cells sequenced for TCRB among them.

A note on this clone: What it recognizes is unknown.

Study-wide points: Rheumatoid arthritis patients were compared with age-matched healthy controls, and their CD8+ T-cell clonality did not differ significantly.

The ends were cut back, 4 bases at V and 11 bases at J, with 10 bases in the middle. The CDR3 loop spans 11 amino acids. Looked up from germline, CDR1 is ENHRY and CDR2 is SYGVKD. Under the authors' procedure: The authors compared patient CD8+ clones larger than 1% against published virus-specific TCRB sequences. Only a few of these clones matched. The data were produced by immunoSEQ multiplex PCR, yet TCRdb's version contains in-frame clones alone and is incomplete. V, J and clone size derive from that table, while D and trimming were established from the DNA sequence. The sample lists some 20,000 clones; approximately 80% were seen once.

Input material: CD8+ T cells sorted from blood. This sequence was found in an adult with rheumatoid arthritis. This chain connects TRBV10-3 to TRBJ2-3; D uncertain. The CDR3 here is CAISAGGEQYF. The CDR3 nucleotides read TGTGCCATCAGTGCGGGCGGAGAGCAGTATTTT.